Below, 17 T cell receptor beta chains from the same sample are listed, as sequenced in a study of shared clonotypes between healthy human individuals (dated by TCRdb to 2019 to 2021). Library prep was done by the immunoSEQ multiplex PCR assay. In TCRdb, the immuneACCESS table is reduced to in-frame sequences with V and J assigned. These tables do not hold every clone; where another copy was compared, an unresolved V gene accounts for under half, and the others remain unexplained. This sample comprises hundreds of thousands of clones, 96% of them detected only once. About 0.064% of the sample is in the top ten clones. The specimen was naive CD4+ T cells sorted from blood. In the paper's terms, the cell subset or site label means: CD45RA+ positively selected. All receptors come from a woman aged 30 to 39 in good health.

The CDR3 bases are TGTGCCAGCAGTTACTCAGACTACCGTACCGACGAGCAGTACTTC. Its protein product is CASSYSDYRTDEQYF. This rearrangement joins TRBV6-5 to TRBJ2-7, with D possibly matching TRBD2 (5 bases). The germline gives CDR1 MNHEY, CDR2 SVGAGI. Trimming pared 0 bases from V and 5 bases from J, leaving 14 bases between. The CDR3 length is 15 residues.

The chain combines TRBV28 with TRBJ2-3, with 9 bases matching TRBD1. The V gene end was trimmed by 2 bases and the J gene end by 5 bases; junction bases not matched to a gene: 8. The CDR3 contains 16 residues. Germline V gene lookup returns CDR1 MDHEN and CDR2 SYDVKM. In DNA, the CDR3 is TGTGCCAGCAGTTTAGGGGGGACAGGGAGTCAAGATACGCAGTATTTT. It yields the protein CASSLGGTGSQDTQYF.

The chain carries TRBV30 and TRBJ2-7, with D hard to call. Trimming pared 0 bases from V and 3 bases from J, leaving 9 bases between. The CDR3 runs to 13 residues. Germline lookup yields CDR1 GTSNPN and CDR2 SVGIG (reference sequence). The CDR3 coding sequence is TGTGCCTGGAGTGTGTCGGGTTACTACGAGCAGTACTTC. Protein product: CAWSVSGYYEQYF.

Only one count was recorded for this clone. The chain recombines TRBV19 with TRBJ1-2; 7 bases are shared with TRBD1. The CDR3 runs 16 residues. The junction had 13 bases not matched to a gene; V was cut back by 5 bases and J by 4 bases. Germline CDR1 and CDR2: LNHDA and SQIVND (reference sequence). CDR3 bases: TGTGCCAGTAGTTCCAGCGGGGGACAGCTTTCCTATGGCTACACCTTC. Encoded protein: CASSSSGGQLSYGYTF.

The V and J genes are TRBV27 and TRBJ1-1; D unclear. The CDR3 runs 11 residues. The V gene lost 11 bases and the J gene lost 5 bases, with 12 bases spanning the gap. Germline V lookup: CDR1 MNHEY, CDR2 SMNVEV (reference sequence). For the CDR3, the DNA is TGTGCCGGAACGAAGGAGACTGAAGCTTTCTTT. Protein sequence: CAGTKETEAFF.

The chain carries TRBV4-2 and TRBJ2-4; D perhaps matches TRBD1 (6 bases). V was cut by 2 bases and J by 1 base, with 15 bases left in between. The CDR3 spans 17 residues. Per germline, CDR1 LGHNA and CDR2 YNFKEQ. The CDR3 region has the DNA TGTGCCAGCAGCCAAAGGAACAGGGCTTCGGCCAAAAACATTCAGTACTTC. Its protein is CASSQRNRASAKNIQYF.

The sample holds one count of this clone. This chain connects TRBV19 to TRBJ2-7, with D possibly TRBD1 on 6 matching bases. The CDR3 is 15 residues long. CDR1 and CDR2 from the germline V gene are LNHDA and SQIVND (reference sequence). V lost 8 bases and J 6 bases, leaving 23 bases between the germline ends. The CDR3 loop reads CASRSGGADLSEQYF. The DNA for the CDR3 is TGTGCCAGTCGTAGTGGGGGCGCCGATTTGAGCGAGCAGTACTTC.

This clone was observed a handful of times. The chain links TRBV19 to TRBJ1-1; no clear D gene. V shed 5 bases and J shed 2 bases, with 6 bases lying between them. The CDR3 sequence is 12 residues long. Germline loops: CDR1 LNHDA, CDR2 SQIVND (reference sequence). Here the CDR3 DNA reads TGTGCCAGTAGTTACCTAAACACTGAAGCTTTCTTT. Its translation is CASSYLNTEAFF.

The chain has TRBV14 and TRBJ1-2; D is ambiguous. CDR1 is SGHDN and CDR2 is FVKESK in the germline V gene. The CDR3 covers 14 residues. V shed 4 bases and J shed 4 bases, with 13 bases lying between them. The CDR3 loop reads CASSRASFGYGYTF. CDR3 sequence (DNA): TGTGCCAGCAGCCGAGCCTCATTTGGCTATGGCTACACCTTC.

This chain links TRBV7-3 with TRBJ2-7; D possibly corresponds to TRBD1 (5 bases). This CDR3 is built from 15 residues. Per germline, CDR1 SGHTA and CDR2 FQGTGA. Trimming removed 1 base at V and 2 bases at J, with 12 bases between. The CDR3 sequence is CASSLMAGLTYEQYF. The CDR3 DNA reads as TGTGCCAGCAGCTTAATGGCAGGGTTGACCTACGAGCAGTACTTC.

The gene calls are TRBV6-1 and TRBJ1-1; no firm D call. With 4 bases removed from V and 9 bases from J, the gap between germline ends came to 9 bases. Germline V gene sequence: CDR1 MNHNS, CDR2 SASEGT. This CDR3 region has 11 residues. The CDR3 nucleotides read TGTGCCAGCAGTGTAATTGGGAAAGCTTTCTTT. Translated: CASSVIGKAFF.

The genes are TRBV18 and TRBJ1-3, with D unresolved. V lost 1 base, J lost 1 base, and 17 bases lay in between. This CDR3 has 18 residues. Germline lookup yields CDR1 KGHSH and CDR2 LQKENI. The CDR3 reads CASSPLTSGKGSGNTIYF. CDR3 nucleotide sequence: TGTGCCAGCTCACCACTTACATCAGGAAAAGGGTCTGGAAACACCATATATTTT.

This rearrangement joins TRBV4-2 to TRBJ2-1; possible D gene TRBD2, 6 bases. The ends were cut back, 1 base at V and 10 bases at J, with 14 bases in the middle. Germline V gene lookup returns CDR1 LGHNA and CDR2 YNFKEQ. The CDR3 sequence is 14 residues long. CDR3 DNA: TGTGCCAGCAGCCAAGTGGCTAGCGCTTACGAGCAGTTCTTC. Its protein is CASSQVASAYEQFF.

The V gene is TRBV29-1, the J gene TRBJ2-3; D might be TRBD1 (5 bases). The germline CDR1 and CDR2 sequences are SQVTM and ANQGSEA. V lost 5 bases and J lost 2, with 11 bases in between. This CDR3 has 13 amino acids. CDR3 DNA sequence: TGCAGCGTTCGACAGAAATTCACAGATACGCAGTATTTT. It translates to CSVRQKFTDTQYF.

J is TRBJ1-1 and V is TRBV9; TRBD1 matches at 7 bases. The CDR3 loop spans 15 amino acids. Germline V CDR1 and CDR2: SGDLS, YYNGEE. Germline trimming cut 0 bases from V and 1 base from J; bases unmatched to any gene: 3. CDR3 sequence (DNA): TGTGCCAGCAGCGTAGTCACAGGGGCGAACACTGAAGCTTTCTTT. Protein product: CASSVVTGANTEAFF.

V gene TRBV2 combines with J gene TRBJ1-2; a weak D match, TRBD1 (6 bases). Trimming cost V 8 bases and J 6 bases, with 10 bases left between them. The CDR3 spans 11 residues. Germline V CDR1 and CDR2: SNHLY, FYNNEI. In nucleotides, the CDR3 is TGTGCCAGCTCACAGGGCCATGGCTACACCTTC. As protein: CASSQGHGYTF.

The chain's CDR3 is CASSPDRAISYEQYF. CDR3 nucleotide sequence: TGTGCCAGCTCACCCGACAGGGCGATCTCCTACGAGCAGTACTTC. The V and J genes are TRBV18 and TRBJ2-7; 7 bases line up with TRBD1. With 3 bases clipped from V and 0 bases from J, the junction kept 5 bases outside the gene matches. The CDR3 is 15 amino acids. Germline CDR1 reads KGHSH; CDR2 reads LQKENI.